These 14 T cell receptor beta chains were sequenced from one sample in a study of cytomegalovirus exposure and HLA in healthy donors. The study ran its PCR with 60 Vbeta and 13 Jbeta primers. Clones were sequenced by immunoSEQ multiplex PCR, and TCRdb holds only the in-frame ones, with some missing. The table records under 200,000 clones, about 71% of them present only once. The sample taken for sequencing was PBMCs. These receptors were collected from a man over 45 in good health and CMV-seronegative.

V is TRBV5-1 and J is TRBJ2-5, with 11 bases lining up with TRBD2. The CDR3 consists of 16 residues. Losses at the gene ends were 4 bases for V and 5 bases for J; bases not matched to a gene: 10. In germline, CDR1 is SGHRS, CDR2 YFSETQ. The CDR3 region is CASSDGTSGNWETQYF. Written as DNA, the CDR3 is TGCGCCAGCAGCGATGGGACTAGCGGCAACTGGGAGACCCAGTACTTC.

V and J are TRBV29-1 and TRBJ1-2; tentative D call: TRBD1 (6 bases). The CDR3 loop spans 15 amino acids. CDR1 is SQVTM and CDR2 is ANQGSEA in the germline V gene. V shed 3 bases and J shed 3 bases, with 17 bases lying between them. DNA for the CDR3: TGCAGCGTTGAGGTTACAGGGTGGGAAGACTATGGCTACACCTTC. It yields the protein CSVEVTGWEDYGYTF.

The chain employs TRBV2 and TRBJ2-3; 10 bases match TRBD1. With 3 bases clipped from V and 2 bases from J, the junction kept 5 bases outside the gene matches. Germline-derived CDR1 and CDR2 are SNHLY and FYNNEI. The CDR3 covers 16 residues. The CDR3 reads CASSDSGQGFTDTQYF. The CDR3 region has the DNA TGTGCCAGCAGTGATTCGGGACAGGGGTTCACAGATACGCAGTATTTT.

The genes are TRBV5-1 and TRBJ2-2, with D possibly being TRBD2 (6 bases). V shed 0 bases and J shed 1 base, with 10 bases lying between them. The CDR3 is 16 residues long. CDR1 and CDR2 from the germline V gene are SGHRS and YFSETQ. The CDR3 nucleotides are TGCGCCAGCAGCTTGGGCGGGACGGTGAACACCGGGGAGCTGTTTTTT. Translation: CASSLGGTVNTGELFF.

The J gene is TRBJ2-1, the V gene TRBV29-1; 7 positions match TRBD1. The CDR3 runs to 12 residues. CDR1 SQVTM and CDR2 ANQGSEA come from the germline V gene. J lost 10 bases, V lost 3 bases, and 6 bases had no gene match. CDR3 sequence: CSVEGQLREQFF. The CDR3 DNA reads as TGCAGCGTTGAGGGACAGCTCCGCGAGCAGTTCTTC.

The chain carries TRBV2 and TRBJ2-7; D is undetermined. The germline V gene has CDR1 SNHLY and CDR2 FYNNEI. The CDR3 length is 14 residues. With 1 base removed from V and 4 bases from J, the gap between germline ends came to 11 bases. CDR3 nucleotides: TGTGCCAGCAGTGAAGGATGGAGAAAGTACGAGCAGTACTTC. It is translated as CASSEGWRKYEQYF.

The chain combines TRBV5-1 with TRBJ2-1, with 7 bases matching TRBD2. Germline V CDR1 and CDR2: SGHRS, YFSETQ. V gave up 2 bases and J gave up 4 bases; unmatched junction bases: 3. The CDR3 length is 14 residues. CDR3 sequence reads: CASSFGSGYNEQFF. DNA of the CDR3: TGCGCCAGCAGCTTTGGTAGCGGGTACAATGAGCAGTTCTTC.

CDR3 in DNA: TGTGCCAGCAGCTTGGGCGCAGATGGAAACACCATATATTTT. This translates into CASSLGADGNTIYF. The gene calls are TRBV7-2 and TRBJ1-3; no definite D call. CDR3 length: 14 residues. Between the trimmed V and J ends, which lost 3 bases and 3 bases, there was a span of 9 bases. Germline V gene sequence: CDR1 SGHTA, CDR2 FQGNSA.

The chain joins TRBV5-1 to TRBJ1-1; possible D gene TRBD1, 5 bases. This CDR3 region has 15 residues. The germline CDR1 and CDR2 sequences are SGHRS and YFSETQ. The V gene lost 4 bases and the J gene lost 5 bases, with 18 bases spanning the gap. The CDR3 spells CASSPSWGRVTEAFF. DNA of the CDR3: TGCGCCAGCAGCCCAAGTTGGGGCAGAGTAACTGAAGCTTTCTTT. The complete variable domain, with remaining parts taken from reference TRBV5-1 and TRBJ1-1, reads KAGVTQTPRYLIKTRGQQVTLSCSPISGHRSVSWYQQTPGQGLQFLFEYFSETQRNKGNFPGRFSGRQFSNSRSEMNVSTLELGDSALYLCASSPSWGRVTEAFFGQGTRLTVV.

This chain links TRBV7-9 with TRBJ1-4; TRBD1 might be the D (5 bases). V lost 4 bases to trimming and J lost 8 bases, with 20 bases between them. In germline, CDR1 is SEHNR, CDR2 FQNEAQ (reference sequence). The CDR3 runs 16 residues. The CDR3 region is CASSSPNLGGREKLFF. In DNA, the CDR3 is TGTGCCAGCAGCTCCCCCAATCTGGGGGGTCGGGAAAAACTGTTTTTT. Complete variable domain (other parts from reference TRBV7-9 and TRBJ1-4): DTGVSQNPRHKITKRGQNVTFRCDPISEHNRLYWYRQTLGQGPEFLTYFQNEAQLEKSRLLSDRFSAERPKGSFSTLEIQRTEQGDSAMYLCASSSPNLGGREKLFFGSGTQLSVL.

The gene calls are TRBV2 and TRBJ2-2; 8 nucleotides match TRBD1. The V gene end was trimmed by 6 bases and the J gene end by 5 bases; junction bases not matched to a gene: 5. CDR1 and CDR2 (germline): SNHLY, FYNNEI. This CDR3 has 14 amino acids. The CDR3, as DNA: TGTGCCAGCAGGTCGACAGGGGTAACCGGGGAGCTGTTTTTT. Amino acid sequence: CASRSTGVTGELFF. Full variable domain (rest looked up from reference TRBV2 and TRBJ2-2): EPEVTQTPSHQVTQMGQEVILRCVPISNHLYFYWYRQILGQKVEFLVSFYNNEISEKSEIFDDQFSVERPDGSNFTLKIRSTKLEDSAMYFCASRSTGVTGELFFGEGSRLTVL.

J is TRBJ2-3 and V is TRBV10-1, with TRBD2 matching 13 bases. Germline CDR1 WNHNN, CDR2 SYGVQD (reference sequence). V lost 7 bases to trimming and J lost 2 bases; unmatched junction nucleotides: 9. CDR3 length equals 17 residues. CDR3 sequence (DNA): TGCGCCAGCACGGGACTAGCGGGAAAGGGCGACACAGATACGCAGTATTTT. Protein sequence: CASTGLAGKGDTDTQYF.

The chain joins TRBV29-1 to TRBJ2-3; D is unclear. Germline CDR1 SQVTM, CDR2 ANQGSEA. Trimming removed 3 bases at V and 2 bases at J, with 9 bases between. The CDR3 loop spans 13 amino acids. The CDR3 spells CSVDGSDTDTQYF. The CDR3 nucleotides are TGCAGCGTTGACGGGTCAGACACAGATACGCAGTATTTT.

A single count supports this clone. The J gene is TRBJ2-3, the V gene TRBV19; 14 nucleotides agree with TRBD2. V shed 7 bases and J 5 bases; nucleotides not matched to a gene: 2. The CDR3 loop spans 14 amino acids. CDR1 LNHDA and CDR2 SQIVND come from the germline V gene (reference sequence). This chain's CDR3 is CASTGLAGGDTQYF. The CDR3, as DNA: TGTGCCAGTACCGGACTAGCGGGGGGAGATACGCAGTATTTT.